This T cell receptor beta chain appears in the sequencing data of a study of human T cells and chemical hapten exposure. Study in general: Affected patients, primarily female, had alopecia areata, totalis or universalis. Findings and caveats of the study: The number of TCRs over 1 in 1000 frequency stayed unchanged after DPC.

During construction of the library, unique molecular identifiers were attached to individual cDNA molecules for quantitative, reproducible TCR counting. A single record per CDR3 protein comes from TCRdb applying MiXCR to the RACE reads. The table shows 100,000 to 150,000 distinct CDR3 sequences, with 12% to 15% occurring only once. The time point was: patch test 1, 2 weeks after DPC sensitization. Documented treatment: therapeutic diphenylcyclopropenone sensitization with weekly scalp DPC. This clonotype was seen ten or more times. Its specificity is unknown. This CDR3 has 12 residues. Germline V gene lookup returns CDR1 SQVTM and CDR2 ANQGSEA. V was shortened by 6 bases and J by 6 bases, with 11 bases between the two germline ends.

This sequence originates from a man younger than 35 with alopecia areata. Some clones in this sample may be carry-over from other donors' samples. The chain has TRBV29-1 and TRBJ2-2; D gene ambiguous. The source material was whole blood, sampled in connection with sensitization to the hapten diphenylcyclopropenone (DPC). The CDR3 loop is CSVRRPPGELFF. CDR3 sequence (DNA): TGCAGCGTACGGAGACCCCCCGGGGAGCTGTTTTTT.